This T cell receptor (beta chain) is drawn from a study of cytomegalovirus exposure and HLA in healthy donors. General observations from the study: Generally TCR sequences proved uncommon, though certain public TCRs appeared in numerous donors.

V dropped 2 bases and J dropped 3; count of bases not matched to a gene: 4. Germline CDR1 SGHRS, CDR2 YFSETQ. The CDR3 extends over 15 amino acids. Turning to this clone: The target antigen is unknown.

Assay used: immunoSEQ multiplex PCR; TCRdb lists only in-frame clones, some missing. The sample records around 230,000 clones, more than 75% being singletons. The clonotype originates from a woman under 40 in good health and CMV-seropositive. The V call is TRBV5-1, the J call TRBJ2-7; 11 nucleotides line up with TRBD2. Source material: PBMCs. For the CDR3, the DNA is TGCGCCAGCAGCTTCGGGACTAGCGGATACTACGAGCAGTACTTC. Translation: CASSFGTSGYYEQYF.